A selection of T cell receptor beta chains follows, all from one sample in a study of CD8+ T cells in alopecia areata. The table came from immunoSEQ multiplex PCR; TCRdb's copy has only in-frame clones and leaves some out. The table lists roughly 250,000 clones, around two thirds of them singletons. This specimen was CD4+ T cells sorted from blood, taken at week 0. The receptors come from a human donor with alopecia areata. The CDR3 runs from the conserved cysteine through the conserved F or W. The order of the fields is V gene, J gene, D gene, clone size, CDR3 protein, CDR3 DNA. A D gene is named only where the DNA matches it firmly. Size tells how often a clone was seen (once, few, many) or the class of an expanded clone, and some rows leave it out.

TRBV7-9	TRBJ1-2	NA	NA	CASSLDVGRGYTF	TGTGCCAGCAGCTTGGATGTCGGGCGTGGCTACACCTTC
TRBV14	TRBJ1-1	NA	once	CASSQSVNTEAFF	TGTGCCAGCAGCCAGTCAGTCAACACTGAAGCTTTCTTT
TRBV10-3	TRBJ2-2	NA	NA	CAIGSREYGELFF	TGTGCCATCGGATCCAGGGAATACGGGGAGCTGTTTTTT
TRBV29-1	TRBJ1-5	NA	NA	CSVLFDSSQPQHF	TGCAGCGTCTTGTTCGACAGCAGTCAGCCCCAGCATTTT
TRBV29-1	TRBJ2-7	NA	NA	CSVEGNYEQYF	TGCAGCGTTGAAGGCAACTACGAGCAGTACTTC
TRBV29-1	TRBJ2-3	TRBD1	NA	CSVTGTGFTDTQYF	TGCAGCGTGACCGGGACAGGGTTCACAGATACGCAGTATTTT
TRBV27	TRBJ1-4	NA	few	CASRTRGTNEKLFF	TGTGCCAGCAGGACGAGGGGAACTAATGAAAAACTGTTTTTT
TRBV11-2	TRBJ2-7	NA	NA	CASSLVRGRTYEQYF	TGTGCCAGCAGCTTAGTCCGGGGAAGGACCTACGAGCAGTACTTC
TRBV25-1	TRBJ1-6	NA	few	CASSDSTADSPLHF	TGTGCCAGCAGTGATAGTACAGCAGATTCACCCCTCCACTTT
TRBV21-1	TRBJ1-2	NA	many	CASSKSSDYGYTF	TGTGCCAGCAGCAAAAGCTCGGACTATGGCTACACCTTC
TRBV6-5	TRBJ1-6	NA	once	CASGTEYNSPLHF	TGTGCCAGCGGGACGGAATATAATTCACCCCTCCACTTT
TRBV30	TRBJ2-2	TRBD1	NA	CAWSPGGTGELFF	TGTGCCTGGAGTCCAGGGGGTACCGGGGAGCTGTTTTTT
TRBV9	TRBJ2-3	NA	NA	CASSPRPQGDTQYF	TGTGCCAGCAGCCCTCGCCCACAGGGAGATACGCAGTATTTT
TRBV30	TRBJ1-2	NA	NA	CAWSPGGGGYTF	TGTGCCTGGAGTCCGGGGGGCGGAGGCTACACCTTC